Included here is one TCR beta chain sequence, with context. Original handling: It was from reference gene primer amplification that nucleated cell counts were estimated. The data were produced by immunoSEQ multiplex PCR, yet TCRdb's version contains in-frame clones alone and is incomplete. V, J and clone size were drawn from that table, and D and trimming were deduced from the DNA. Seen here are 250,000 to 300,000 clones, around 80% observed once, and the top ten hold around 4%. The entry originates in a study of blood T cell repertoires in COVID-19. Across the whole study: Samples of COVID-19 (acute and convalescent) were obtained from the United States, Italy and Spain.

This CDR3 has 14 residues. The V and J ends lost 1 base and 8 bases, in that order; junction bases with no gene match: 3. Germline V gene sequence: CDR1 LGHNT, CDR2 FRNRAP. The chain carries TRBV12-5 and TRBJ2-1, with TRBD1 matching 9 bases. Sequenced: peripheral blood. The origin of this receptor is a man aged 55-75 years with acute or convalescent COVID-19. The CDR3 spells CASGLGDRAHEQFF. CDR3 coding DNA: TGTGCTAGTGGTTTGGGGGACAGGGCGCATGAGCAGTTCTTC.